Many counts were recorded for the clone carrying this T cell receptor beta chain. Its antigen is not identified. The data stem from a study of beta chain features in type 1 diabetes. Looking at the study overall: The study found patients and healthy donors alike in age, gender and cell yields.

The study, taken as a whole, reports: When Type 1 diabetes patients were examined, their TCRB CDR3s proved moderately but significantly shorter in all four CD4+ subsets. The question of HLA type influencing TCRB rearrangement was one that remained unresolved here. Cells carrying high TCR expression could end up over-represented when cDNA is sequenced.

V gave up 5 bases and J gave up 2 bases, with 18 bases separating them. The CDR3 runs to 16 residues. Germline-derived CDR1 and CDR2 are SGHTA and FQGNSA. The authors reverse transcribed all of the isolated RNA, so sequencing captured expressed TCRB transcripts. Generated by immunoSEQ multiplex PCR, the TCRdb table keeps only in-frame clones and is missing some. The table includes around 70,000 clones, about 50% detected once. The TCR was taken from a young man with type 1 diabetes. The specimen sequenced was central memory CD4+ T cells from blood. The rearrangement joins TRBV7-2 to TRBJ2-5, with D tentatively TRBD1 (5 bases). The chain's CDR3 is CASSLLGGALQETQYF. The CDR3 nucleotides read TGTGCCAGCAGCCTTCTCGGTGGGGCCTTACAAGAGACCCAGTACTTC.